A single sample gave rise to the 23 T cell receptor beta chains below, sequenced in a study of T cell clusters in autoimmune cytopenias (dated by TCRdb to the late 2010s). The sample was run on an Illumina MiSeq. Multiplex PCR with a touch-down protocol amplified TRB rearrangements, with the TRB-A and TRB-B primer pools combined in a single tube. After TCRdb reprocessed the reads, each CDR3 protein sequence was kept as one row, without DNA. The sample's own table lists 7,700 or so distinct CDR3 sequences. The ten top clones hold 15% to 20% of the sample. Each sample's TRB amplification started from 250 ng of peripheral blood genomic DNA, which corresponds to approximately 36,000 genome equivalents. Sequences were obtained from peripheral blood. Receptors were obtained from a human donor with an autoimmune cytopenia or autoimmune hepatitis (not recorded which).

This clonotype is called medium-sized (0.01 to 0.1%) based on its frequency. The rearrangement uses TRBV19 and TRBJ2-1; with no DNA, the TCRdb D assignment of TRBD2 cannot be verified. CDR3 length: 14 residues. Germline V gives CDR1 LNHDA, CDR2 SQIVND (reference sequence). The CDR3 loop reads CASSPGTNIREQFF.

V gene TRBV18 combines with J gene TRBJ2-7; TCRdb's D call of TRBD1 is untestable without DNA. The CDR3 covers 11 residues. Germline CDR1 is KGHSH and CDR2 is LQKENI. Here the CDR3 reads CASSDSYEQYF.

The chain joins TRBV12-3 or TRBV12-4 to TRBJ1-6. This CDR3 has 12 residues. CDR3 amino acids: CASSLQSSPLHF.

The chain is built from TRBV7-6 and TRBJ1-2; TCRdb's D call of TRBD1 is untestable without DNA. This CDR3 is built from 14 residues. The germline V gene encodes CDR1 SGHVS and CDR2 FNYEAQ. The CDR3: CASSPPDRYHGYTF.

The CDR3 spells CASSPRTGLEKLFF. The rearrangement joins TRBV27 to TRBJ1-4; lacking DNA, the TRBD1 call made by TCRdb goes unchecked. Germline assignment: CDR1 MNHEY and CDR2 SMNVEV (reference sequence). This CDR3 is built from 14 residues.

This clonotype counts as medium-sized by frequency. The chain employs TRBV6-1 and TRBJ2-1; the TCRdb call, TRBD2, lacks DNA for checking. Germline assignment: CDR1 MNHNS and CDR2 SASEGT. The CDR3 has 14 residues. CDR3 loop: CASSEAIIASEQFF.

This clonotype registers large by frequency. The gene calls are TRBV29-1 and TRBJ2-1; TCRdb calls TRBD1, which cannot be checked without DNA. Germline CDR1 is SQVTM and CDR2 is ANQGSEA. The CDR3 totals 16 residues. The CDR3 is CSVQFTGDRVGNEQFF.

The V gene is TRBV19, the J gene TRBJ1-4; TCRdb's D call of TRBD1 is untestable without DNA. The germline V gene encodes CDR1 LNHDA and CDR2 SQIVND (reference sequence). This CDR3 contains 15 residues. This chain's CDR3 is CASSIGRATNEKLFF.

V gene TRBV6-5 combines with J gene TRBJ2-7; the TRBD1 assignment by TCRdb is unverifiable without DNA. This CDR3 comprises 16 residues. In germline, CDR1 is MNHEY, CDR2 SVGAGI. This CDR3 reads CASSYSSRGKDYEQYF.

Frequency places this clonotype as large (0.1 to 1%). The genes are TRBV29-1 and TRBJ2-1; TCRdb's D call of TRBD2 is untestable without DNA. Germline CDR1 and CDR2: SQVTM and ANQGSEA. The CDR3 is made up of 11 amino acids. CDR3: CSVNPAGGEVF.

Frequency places this clonotype as medium-sized (0.01 to 0.1%). The CDR3 loop is CASSLNRVVTDTQYF. V is TRBV5-5 and J is TRBJ2-3. This CDR3 spans 15 amino acids. Germline assignment: CDR1 SGHKS and CDR2 YYEKEE (reference sequence).

J is TRBJ1-4 and V is TRBV18. Germline CDR1 is KGHSH and CDR2 is LQKENI. The CDR3 consists of 13 residues. The CDR3: CASSRGPEEKLFF.

The rearrangement uses TRBV19 and TRBJ1-5. The CDR3 runs to 13 residues. Germline values: CDR1 LNHDA, CDR2 SQIVND (reference sequence). The CDR3 spells CASRQTAHQPQHF.

This clonotype is labeled medium-sized based on frequency. The rearrangement uses TRBV6-5 and TRBJ2-1; the D call of TRBD2 rests on TCRdb alone, since no DNA is present to check it. The CDR3 runs 15 residues. CDR1 and CDR2 from the germline V gene are MNHEY and SVGAGI. The CDR3 is CASNVAGGAYNEQFF.

The V call is TRBV7-2, the J call TRBJ2-2; TCRdb's assignment of TRBD1 cannot be checked, as there is no DNA. Per the germline V gene, CDR1 is SGHTA and CDR2 is FQGNSA. The CDR3 extends over 15 amino acids. CDR3 residues: CASRAGTGNTGELFF.

The V and J genes are TRBV6-5 and TRBJ2-7; absent DNA, TCRdb's TRBD1 call cannot be checked. The CDR3 has 14 residues. Germline V lookup: CDR1 MNHEY, CDR2 SVGAGI. This CDR3 is CASSKQGISYEQYF.

V usage is TRBV7-2 and J usage is TRBJ2-3. There are 15 residues in the CDR3. CDR1 is SGHTA and CDR2 is FQGNSA in the germline V gene. Here the CDR3 reads CASSFAGASADTQYF.

The V gene is TRBV6-1, the J gene TRBJ2-1; TCRdb names TRBD2, which stays unverified in the absence of DNA. CDR1 MNHNS and CDR2 SASEGT come from the germline V gene. CDR3 length: 13 residues. The CDR3 reads CASSERRGNEQFF.

The gene calls are TRBV19 and TRBJ1-5. The CDR3 is made up of 13 amino acids. Germline V gene sequence: CDR1 LNHDA, CDR2 SQIVND (reference sequence). CDR3 loop: CASSILDNQPQHF.

This chain joins TRBV6-5 and TRBJ1-5; no DNA is available, so the TRBD1 call from TCRdb remains unchecked. The CDR3 spans 15 residues. CDR1 is MNHEY and CDR2 is SVGAGI in the germline V gene. The CDR3: CASSPTAGRNQPQHF.

By frequency, this clonotype registers medium-sized (0.01 to 0.1%). J is TRBJ1-3 and V is TRBV29-1. Germline V gene sequence: CDR1 SQVTM, CDR2 ANQGSEA. CDR3 length: 14 amino acids. CDR3 sequence reads: CSVSDRRSGNTIYF.

By frequency, this clonotype registers medium-sized. The rearrangement joins TRBV11-1 to TRBJ1-6. Germline-derived CDR1 and CDR2 are SGHAT and FQDESV (reference sequence). The CDR3 is made up of 14 amino acids. The CDR3 region is CASSMRGNNSPLHF.

This rearrangement joins TRBV7-2 to TRBJ2-5; no DNA is available, so the TRBD2 call from TCRdb remains unchecked. The germline V gene encodes CDR1 SGHTA and CDR2 FQGNSA. This CDR3 region has 15 residues. CDR3 sequence: CASSRRGTRQETQYF.